The 3 T cell receptor beta chains given below trace back to one sample, sequenced in a study of regulatory T cells in long-lasting Graves disease. Time point described: newly diagnosed GD, antithyroid drugs for less than 3 months. The TCR library was made from RNA extracted from PBMCs. Researchers made TCR beta libraries by using iRepertoire HTBI primers and running Arm-PCR on CDR3 regions. TCRdb analysed the multiplex PCR reads with MiXCR anew, one entry per CDR3 protein. The sample has hundreds of thousands of distinct CDR3 sequences, about 16% seen once. Another study also made use of these data, one on T cells in Graves' hyperthyroidism and ophthalmopathy.

The starting material was peripheral blood mononuclear cells (PBMCs), obtained at new diagnosis, from a patient treated with antithyroid drugs. These receptors came from a man younger than 30 with Graves disease.

The V gene is TRBV5-1, the J gene TRBJ2-6, with a weak D call TRBD1 (6 bases). CDR3 length: 17 amino acids. Germline values: CDR1 SGHRS, CDR2 YFSETQ. V lost 4 bases and J lost 2, with 16 bases in between. The CDR3 region is CASSAYLQGTGANVLTF. CDR3 sequence (DNA): TGCGCCAGCAGCGCCTACCTACAGGGTACTGGGGCCAACGTCCTGACTTTC.

The chain carries TRBV7-9 and TRBJ2-1; 11 positions match TRBD2. Germline-derived CDR1 and CDR2 are SEHNR and FQNEAQ (reference sequence). The ends lost 5 bases at V and 2 bases at J; junction bases unmatched: 8. The CDR3 loop spans 17 amino acids. CDR3: CASSEGGTSGPYNEQFF. The DNA for the CDR3 is TGTGCCAGCAGCGAAGGGGGGACTAGCGGACCCTACAATGAGCAGTTCTTC. Full variable domain (outside the CDR3, taken from reference TRBV7-9 and TRBJ2-1): DTGVSQNPRHKITKRGQNVTFRCDPISEHNRLYWYRQTLGQGPEFLTYFQNEAQLEKSRLLSDRFSAERPKGSFSTLEIQRTEQGDSAMYLCASSEGGTSGPYNEQFFGPGTRLTVL.

This clonotype was seen many times. This rearrangement joins TRBV11-1 to TRBJ1-2; a possible D gene is TRBD1 (6 bases). Looked up from germline, CDR1 is SGHAT and CDR2 is FQDESV (reference sequence). V was shortened by 1 base and J by 6 bases, with 12 bases between the two germline ends. The CDR3 is 14 amino acids. In DNA, the CDR3 is TGTGCCAGCAGCTTAGTTCCAGGGGACGATGGCTACACCTTC. Its protein product is CASSLVPGDDGYTF.